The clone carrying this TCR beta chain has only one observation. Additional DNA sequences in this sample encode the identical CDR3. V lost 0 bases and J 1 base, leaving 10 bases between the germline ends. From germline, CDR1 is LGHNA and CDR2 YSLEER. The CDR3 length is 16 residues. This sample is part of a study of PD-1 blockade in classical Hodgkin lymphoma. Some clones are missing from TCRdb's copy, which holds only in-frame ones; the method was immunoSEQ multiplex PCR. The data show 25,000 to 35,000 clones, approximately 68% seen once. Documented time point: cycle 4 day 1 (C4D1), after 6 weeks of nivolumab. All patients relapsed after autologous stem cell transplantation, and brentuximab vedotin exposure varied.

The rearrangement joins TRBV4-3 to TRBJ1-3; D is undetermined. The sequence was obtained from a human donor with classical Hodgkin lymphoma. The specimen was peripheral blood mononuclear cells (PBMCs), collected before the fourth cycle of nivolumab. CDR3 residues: CASSQDRAGSGNTIYF. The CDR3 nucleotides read TGCGCCAGCAGCCAAGATAGGGCAGGTTCTGGAAACACCATATATTTT.